The 13 T cell receptor beta chains listed next were all sequenced from one sample in a study of blood T cell repertoires in COVID-19. Profiled with immunoSEQ multiplex PCR; TCRdb holds only in-frame clones, not every one. The sample holds over 200,000 clones, roughly 88% seen once. The sequencing sample was made of PBMCs or T cells enriched from blood (not recorded which). The receptors were sampled from a woman in her 30s who had been exposed to COVID-19.

The chain uses TRBV27 and TRBJ2-7; possibly TRBD1 for D (5 bases). Germline V gives CDR1 MNHEY, CDR2 SMNVEV (reference sequence). V lost 3 bases and J lost 0, with 9 bases in between. The CDR3 covers 14 residues. Here the CDR3 DNA reads TGTGCCAGCAGTTTTAAGGGGTCCTCCTACGAGCAGTACTTC. Encoded protein: CASSFKGSSYEQYF.

The chain is built from TRBV5-1 and TRBJ1-6; TRBD1 agrees at 10 bases. J lost 7 bases, V lost 0 bases, and 4 bases had no gene match. CDR1 and CDR2 (germline): SGHRS, YFSETQ. The CDR3 runs to 16 residues. The CDR3 spells CASSLGQGAPNSPLHF. In DNA form, the CDR3 reads TGCGCCAGCAGCTTGGGACAGGGGGCACCAAATTCACCCCTCCACTTT.

The chain combines TRBV5-4 with TRBJ1-1; TRBD1 aligns across 8 bases. The J segment lost 6 bases and the V segment lost 4 bases, leaving 8 bases of the junction unmatched. CDR1 and CDR2 (germline): SGHNT, YYREEE (reference sequence). This CDR3 has 14 residues. The CDR3 loop is CASSRTGTTSEAFF. The DNA of the CDR3 is TGTGCCAGCAGCAGGACAGGGACTACGTCTGAAGCTTTCTTT.

This clone was detected only a few times. The chain joins TRBV11-2 to TRBJ1-5; 8 bases match TRBD1. Trimming removed 5 bases from V and 1 base from J; junction bases left unmatched: 4. This CDR3 region has 15 residues. Germline V lookup: CDR1 SGHAT, CDR2 FQNNGV. DNA for the CDR3: TGTGCCAGCAGCCAACAGGGGGGAAGCAATCAGCCCCAGCATTTT. It specifies CASSQQGGSNQPQHF. Full variable domain (rest looked up from reference TRBV11-2 and TRBJ1-5): EAGVAQSPRYKIIEKRQSVAFWCNPISGHATLYWYQQILGQGPKLLIQFQNNGVVDDSQLPKDRFSAERLKGVDSTLKIQPAKLEDSAVYLCASSQQGGSNQPQHFGDGTRLSIL.

This chain connects TRBV10-3 to TRBJ2-5, with D possibly TRBD2 on 6 matching bases. CDR1 is ENHRY and CDR2 is SYGVKD in the germline V gene. The CDR3 has 12 residues. V lost 6 bases and J lost 4, with 9 bases in between. CDR3 coding DNA: TGTGCCATCAGCCAGGGAGGAGAGACCCAGTACTTC. Protein: CAISQGGETQYF.

The chain is built from TRBV6-5 and TRBJ2-5; tentative D call: TRBD2 (6 bases). This CDR3 region has 15 residues. V was pared by 0 bases and J by 1 base, with 9 bases between. The germline V gene encodes CDR1 MNHEY and CDR2 SVGAGI. CDR3 nucleotides: TGTGCCAGCAGTTACTCGGGTAGCGGCCAAGAGACCCAGTACTTC. It translates to CASSYSGSGQETQYF.

This clone showed up just a few times. The CDR3 is CASSPAVGQGYREQYF. In nucleotides, the CDR3 is TGTGCCAGCAGCCCGGCTGTGGGACAGGGATATAGAGAGCAGTACTTC. The chain uses TRBV5-5 and TRBJ2-7, with 9 bases aligning to TRBD1. Germline CDR1 reads SGHKS; CDR2 reads YYEKEE (reference sequence). Unmatched junction bases numbered 15, after V lost 4 bases and J lost 7 bases. CDR3 size: 16 residues.

This clone was recorded only once. The J gene is TRBJ2-7, the V gene TRBV24-1, with 8 bases that match TRBD1. With 1 base clipped from V and 2 bases from J, the junction kept 9 bases outside the gene matches. CDR3 length: 17 amino acids. Germline loops: CDR1 KGHDR, CDR2 SFDVKD. In DNA form, the CDR3 reads TGTGCCACCAGTGATTTTGGCGGGGACAGGAGCCCCTACGAGCAGTACTTC. This codes for CATSDFGGDRSPYEQYF.

The CDR3 spells CASSIPPSGRANFPYNEQFF. In nucleotides, the CDR3 is TGTGCCAGTAGTATCCCTCCTAGCGGGAGGGCCAATTTCCCCTACAATGAGCAGTTCTTC. This chain links TRBV19 with TRBJ2-1; TRBD2 matches 12 bases. V lost 3 bases, J lost 2 bases, and 14 bases stayed unmatched. Germline V gives CDR1 LNHDA, CDR2 SQIVND (reference sequence). CDR3 length equals 20 residues.

The gene calls are TRBV7-9 and TRBJ1-6; TRBD1 matches at 7 bases. Germline CDR1 reads SEHNR; CDR2 reads FQNEAQ (reference sequence). Trimming cost V 2 bases and J 5 bases; bases outside gene matches: 6. The CDR3 totals 16 residues. The CDR3 DNA sequence: TGTGCCAGCAGCTTAAAGGGACAGCAAGATAATTCACCCCTCCACTTT. Encoded protein: CASSLKGQQDNSPLHF.

This chain uses TRBV28 with TRBJ2-7; D is possibly TRBD1 (6 bases). The CDR3 spans 21 residues. CDR1 is MDHEN and CDR2 is SYDVKM in the germline V gene. Trimming took 5 bases from V and 2 from J, leaving 34 bases between them. The CDR3 bases are TGTGCCAGCAGTCTGACGAACGAACGGAACCGGGACAACAGAGAACCCTACGAGCAGTACTTC. It is translated as CASSLTNERNRDNREPYEQYF.

This chain joins TRBV28 and TRBJ1-1; the match to TRBD1 covers 10 bases. V shed 6 bases, J shed 5 bases, and the junction held 9 bases outside the gene matches. CDR1 is MDHEN, CDR2 SYDVKM, per germline. The CDR3 contains 15 residues. The CDR3 protein is CASRPTTGGLTEAFF. Here the CDR3 DNA reads TGTGCCAGCAGACCAACGACAGGGGGCCTGACTGAAGCTTTCTTT.

The V and J genes are TRBV29-1 and TRBJ2-3, with 7 bases matching TRBD1. There are 16 residues in the CDR3. Germline V lookup: CDR1 SQVTM, CDR2 ANQGSEA. V shed 6 bases and J 1 base; nucleotides not matched to a gene: 13. The CDR3 is CSVEHWTGFGTDTQYF. CDR3 nucleotides: TGCAGCGTAGAACATTGGACAGGTTTCGGCACAGATACGCAGTATTTT.